A single sample gave rise to the 2 T cell receptor beta chains below, sequenced in a study of blood T cell repertoires in COVID-19. Generated by immunoSEQ multiplex PCR, the TCRdb table keeps only in-frame clones and is missing some. The data show roughly 150,000 clones, around 90% seen once. Source material: peripheral blood. The receptors derive from a woman over 75 with COVID-19, enrolled during active disease.

The V and J genes are TRBV4-2 and TRBJ2-3; 11 bases are shared with TRBD2. V gave up 1 base and J gave up 5 bases; unmatched junction bases: 8. CDR1 and CDR2 from the germline V gene are LGHNA and YNFKEQ. The CDR3 totals 17 residues. The CDR3 coding sequence is TGTGCCAGCAGCCAAGCGGTTACTAGCGGGAGTAGAGATACGCAGTATTTT. This encodes CASSQAVTSGSRDTQYF.

The chain employs TRBV15 and TRBJ1-1, with 9 positions matching TRBD1. After removal of 3 bases from V and 11 bases from J, the junction contained 7 bases not matched to a gene. CDR1 is LNHNV and CDR2 is YYDKDF in the germline V gene (reference sequence). The CDR3 totals 13 residues. CDR3 region: CATSRGQGITAFF. Written as DNA, the CDR3 is TGTGCCACCAGCAGGGGACAGGGAATCACGGCTTTCTTT.